The clone carrying this T cell receptor (beta chain) turned up a few times. Some clones are missing from TCRdb's copy, which holds only in-frame ones; the method was immunoSEQ multiplex PCR. The table shows approximately 230,000 clones, with around 89% occurring only once. Cohorts were based on clinical histories the participants reported. The data were taken from a study of blood T cell repertoires in COVID-19. The CDR3 sequence is 15 residues long. V was shortened by 2 bases and J by 3 bases, with 11 bases between the two germline ends. Germline assignment: CDR1 KGHSH and CDR2 LQKENI. The TCR comes from a woman aged 30 to 39 who had recovered from COVID-19. The chain is built from TRBV18 and TRBJ1-3, with no clear D. The sample taken for sequencing was PBMCs or T cells enriched from blood (not recorded which). The CDR3 nucleotides are TGTGCCAGCTCACCAATTACCCAGATTGGAAACACCATATATTTT. Translated, it gives CASSPITQIGNTIYF.